The next 21 T cell receptor beta chains were all read from a single sample in a study of T-cell memory formation after mild COVID-19. TCRdb itself ran the 5' RACE reads through MiXCR, one entry per CDR3 protein. Of roughly 560,000 distinct CDR3 sequences listed, about a fifth are singletons. Specimen: PBMCs or a T cell subset sorted from them (not recorded which). The receptors shown here come from an adult woman who had mild COVID-19 (a few samples of this study predate the infection). Cell type and time point are not known.

This CDR3 is CASSPPVGQGADNEQFF. The CDR3 DNA reads TGTGCCAGCTCACCACCGGTAGGCCAGGGGGCTGACAATGAGCAGTTCTTC. The V call is TRBV18, the J call TRBJ2-1; 8 nucleotides agree with TRBD1. The germline V gene has CDR1 KGHSH and CDR2 LQKENI. The CDR3 runs to 17 residues. V gave up 0 bases and J gave up 5 bases; unmatched junction bases: 9.

This clonotype was observed a handful of times. The rearrangement links TRBV18 to TRBJ2-7; D remains unclear. Trimming took 2 bases from V and 6 from J, leaving 8 bases between them. Germline V gene sequence: CDR1 KGHSH, CDR2 LQKENI. The length of the CDR3 is 12 residues. The DNA for the CDR3 is TGTGCCAGCTCACCAAACGGTGGCGAGCAGTACTTC. Protein sequence: CASSPNGGEQYF.

The chain employs TRBV7-8 and TRBJ2-7; TRBD1 matches at 9 bases. The CDR3 spans 15 residues. CDR1 SGHVS and CDR2 FQNEAQ come from the germline V gene. The junction had 5 bases not matched to a gene; V was cut back by 4 bases and J by 1 base. The CDR3 DNA is TGTGCCAGCAGCTGGGGGACAGGGAAGTCCTACGAGCAGTACTTC. Translating it yields CASSWGTGKSYEQYF.

The V and J genes are TRBV7-2 and TRBJ1-2; 7 positions match TRBD1. The J segment lost 4 bases and the V segment lost 4 bases, leaving 6 bases of the junction unmatched. The germline CDR1 and CDR2 sequences are SGHTA and FQGNSA. The CDR3 is 14 amino acids. The CDR3 DNA follows: TGTGCCAGCAGCTCAACAGGGGAAGGCTATGGCTACACCTTC. It is translated as CASSSTGEGYGYTF.

The rearrangement joins TRBV18 to TRBJ2-5; 8 bases align to TRBD1. J was trimmed by 1 base and V by 4 bases; bases with no gene match: 2. Germline values: CDR1 KGHSH, CDR2 LQKENI. The CDR3 sequence is 14 residues long. CDR3 DNA: TGTGCCAGCTCACACGGGACAGGCCAAGAGACCCAGTACTTC. This gives the protein CASSHGTGQETQYF.

The V and J genes are TRBV21-1 and TRBJ2-7; the D call TRBD1 from the table was never checked on the DNA. TRBV21-1 is listed as a pseudogene. This CDR3 comprises 14 residues. The CDR3 DNA sequence: TGTGCCAGCAACCAGGGGGTGGGTACCTACGAGCAGTACTTC. This encodes CASNQGVGTYEQYF.

This chain uses TRBV5-6 with TRBJ1-2; no firm D call. Trimming removed 5 bases from V and 4 bases from J, with 9 bases in between. The CDR3 is made up of 12 amino acids. Germline-derived CDR1 and CDR2 are SGHDT and YYEEEE. CDR3 protein: CASRSGGYGYTF. The CDR3 DNA follows: TGTGCCAGCAGGTCGGGCGGCTATGGCTACACCTTC.

This clonotype was detected only a few times. V and J are TRBV7-9 and TRBJ2-1, with D perhaps matching TRBD2 (6 bases). The CDR3 runs to 14 residues. V gave up 4 bases and J gave up 4 bases, with 11 bases separating them. Germline assignment: CDR1 SEHNR and CDR2 FQNEAQ (reference sequence). Written as DNA, the CDR3 is TGTGCCAGCAGCTCTAGCGTCACGTACAATGAGCAGTTCTTC. Protein product: CASSSSVTYNEQFF.

V usage is TRBV7-6 and J usage is TRBJ2-7; 8 bases agree with TRBD2. Per the germline V gene, CDR1 is SGHVS and CDR2 is FNYEAQ. The CDR3 is 12 amino acids. V lost 6 bases, J lost 5 bases, and 3 bases stayed unmatched. The CDR3 loop is CASSSGGDEQYF. The CDR3 DNA sequence: TGTGCCAGCAGTTCGGGGGGGGACGAGCAGTACTTC.

Written as DNA, the CDR3 is TGTGCCAGCAGCAGGGACGCGGGACGGGGCGAGCAGTACTTC. Its protein product is CASSRDAGRGEQYF. V and J are TRBV5-6 and TRBJ2-7; D is perhaps TRBD2 (6 bases). Per the germline V gene, CDR1 is SGHDT and CDR2 is YYEEEE. V dropped 4 bases and J dropped 6 bases, with 17 bases sitting between them. There are 14 residues in the CDR3.

This clonotype was detected a few times. Here the CDR3 reads CSARDPYSNEQFF. In DNA form, the CDR3 reads TGCAGTGCTAGAGATCCCTACTCCAATGAGCAGTTCTTC. V gene TRBV20-1 combines with J gene TRBJ2-1; D uncertain. The CDR3 consists of 13 residues. V shed 0 bases and J shed 6 bases, with 9 bases lying between them. Germline V gene lookup returns CDR1 DFQATT and CDR2 SNEGSKA (reference sequence).

The V and J genes are TRBV4-2 and TRBJ2-4, with D possibly being TRBD2 (6 bases). CDR1 is LGHNA and CDR2 is YNFKEQ in the germline V gene. The V end lost 1 base, the J end lost 0 bases, and 13 bases lay between the germline ends. The CDR3 is made up of 17 amino acids. The CDR3 loop reads CASSQGSEGLAKNIQYF. In DNA, the CDR3 is TGTGCCAGCAGCCAAGGCTCCGAGGGACTAGCCAAAAACATTCAGTACTTC.

V gene TRBV7-2 combines with J gene TRBJ2-3; 11 nucleotides align to TRBD2. Germline V gives CDR1 SGHTA, CDR2 FQGNSA. The CDR3 covers 18 residues. The V and J ends lost 5 bases and 0 bases, in that order; junction bases with no gene match: 10. The CDR3 DNA is TGTGCCAGCAGCCATCCTAGCGGGAGGATTTGGAGCACAGATACGCAGTATTTT. Its translation: CASSHPSGRIWSTDTQYF.

This clonotype has ten or more counts. The genes are TRBV4-1 and TRBJ2-1, with D perhaps TRBD2 (5 bases). The CDR3 is 17 residues long. Germline CDR1 reads MGHRA; CDR2 reads YSYEKL. V was cut by 1 base and J by 0 bases, with 13 bases left in between. The CDR3 DNA sequence: TGCGCCAGCAGCCAAGGTGTAGGAGGAAGCTCCTACAATGAGCAGTTCTTC. Its translation: CASSQGVGGSSYNEQFF.

There are a few counts of this clonotype. The chain carries TRBV5-5 and TRBJ2-3, with D unresolved. Germline-derived CDR1 and CDR2 are SGHKS and YYEKEE (reference sequence). The CDR3 length is 15 residues. The V end was cut by 1 base, the J end by 2 bases, with 11 bases between. The CDR3 sequence: CASSLRSGSTDTQYF. The CDR3, as DNA: TGTGCCAGCAGCTTGCGCTCCGGCTCCACAGATACGCAGTATTTT.

The table lists this clonotype with a few counts. The chain recombines TRBV10-3 with TRBJ2-2; the match to TRBD2 covers 8 bases. The ends lost 8 bases at V and 0 bases at J; junction bases unmatched: 14. Germline V gene data show CDR1 as ENHRY and CDR2 as SYGVKD. This CDR3 has 18 residues. This CDR3 reads CAIRPSGGISANTGELFF. For the CDR3, the DNA is TGTGCCATCCGGCCATCGGGGGGGATTAGCGCGAACACCGGGGAGCTGTTTTTT.

The chain has TRBV6-2 or TRBV6-3 and TRBJ2-1; D may be TRBD2 (6 bases). The CDR3 is made up of 16 amino acids. CDR1 is MNHEY, CDR2 SVGEGT, per germline. Trimming cost V 6 bases and J 2 bases, with 17 bases left between them. The CDR3 is CASSPEGRGPYNEQFF. The DNA of the CDR3 is TGTGCCAGCAGCCCGGAGGGGCGAGGACCCTACAATGAGCAGTTCTTC.

This clonotype showed up many times. The chain is built from TRBV4-3 and TRBJ2-7, with 8 bases fitting TRBD1. CDR3 size: 16 residues. V trimming: 3 bases; J trimming: 2 bases; junction bases outside the gene matches: 9. Germline V gene data show CDR1 as LGHNA and CDR2 as YSLEER. The CDR3, as DNA: TGCGCCAGCAGCCATTCTGCGACAGGGGAAACCTACGAGCAGTACTTC. It codes for CASSHSATGETYEQYF.

Only a few counts were recorded for this clonotype. The V and J genes are TRBV7-6 and TRBJ2-5, with 10 bases matching TRBD2. Trimming at V came to 1 base and at J to 5 bases, leaving 7 bases not matched to a gene. This CDR3 is 16 amino acids long. Germline-derived CDR1 and CDR2 are SGHVS and FNYEAQ. The CDR3 nucleotides are TGTGCCAGCAGCTTAGGAGCTCTAGCGGGGGACGAGACCCAGTACTTC. This translates into CASSLGALAGDETQYF.

V is TRBV18 and J is TRBJ2-7; possibly TRBD1 for D (5 bases). The ends were cut back, 5 bases at V and 2 bases at J, with 16 bases in the middle. Looked up from germline, CDR1 is KGHSH and CDR2 is LQKENI. The CDR3 has 15 amino acids. DNA of the CDR3: TGTGCCAGCTCAATTGGACATATTGTTACCTACGAGCAGTACTTC. Its protein is CASSIGHIVTYEQYF.

This clonotype was seen at least ten times. The CDR3 DNA sequence: TGTGCCAGCAGCCAAGCACCTGGGAACATTCAGTACTTC. It codes for CASSQAPGNIQYF. This chain joins TRBV14 and TRBJ2-4; no firm D call. CDR1 and CDR2 from the germline V gene are SGHDN and FVKESK. V was shortened by 1 base and J by 7 bases, with 8 bases between the two germline ends. The CDR3 contains 13 residues. The variable domain in full, completed from reference TRBV14 and TRBJ2-4, reads EAGVTQFPSHSVIEKGQTVTLRCDPISGHDNLYWYRRVMGKEIKFLLHFVKESKQDESGMPNNRFLAERTGGTYSTLKVQPAELEDSGVYFCASSQAPGNIQYFGAGTRLSVL.